This TCR beta chain was documented in a study of OX40 agonist ivuxolimab in advanced cancers. Assay used: immunoSEQ multiplex PCR; TCRdb lists only in-frame clones, some missing. Of about 54,000 clones listed, about 91% are singletons. In its sample, this clone was seen a few times. The receptor was isolated from an adult with an advanced solid tumor such as melanoma, head and neck, liver or kidney cancer. Here the sequenced sample was CD4+ or CD8+ T cells sorted from blood, taken in a trial of the OX40 agonist ivuxolimab.

The DNA of the CDR3 is TGTGCCAGCAGTTTAAAGGGGACAGGGTTTGGCTACACCTTC. Translation gives CASSLKGTGFGYTF. This chain joins TRBV27 and TRBJ1-2, with 9 nucleotides matching TRBD1. Germline CDR1 and CDR2: MNHEY and SMNVEV (reference sequence). CDR3 size: 14 residues. Unmatched junction bases numbered 5, after V lost 2 bases and J lost 7 bases.